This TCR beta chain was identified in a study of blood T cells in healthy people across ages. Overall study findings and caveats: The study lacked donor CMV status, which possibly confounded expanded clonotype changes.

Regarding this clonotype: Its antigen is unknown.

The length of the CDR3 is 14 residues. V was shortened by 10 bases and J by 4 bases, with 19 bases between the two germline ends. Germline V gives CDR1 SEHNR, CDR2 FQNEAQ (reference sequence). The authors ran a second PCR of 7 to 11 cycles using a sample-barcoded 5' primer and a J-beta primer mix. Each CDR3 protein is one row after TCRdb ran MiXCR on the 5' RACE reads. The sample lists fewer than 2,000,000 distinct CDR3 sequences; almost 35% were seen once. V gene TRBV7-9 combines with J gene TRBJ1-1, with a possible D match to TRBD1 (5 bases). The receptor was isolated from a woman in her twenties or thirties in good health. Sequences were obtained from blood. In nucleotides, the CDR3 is TGTGCCACCTCAGGTCGGCTGGGGGTCACTGAAGCTTTCTTT. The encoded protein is CATSGRLGVTEAFF.